A single sample is the source of the 26 T cell receptor beta chains below, sequenced in a study of T cell changes during pregnancy in multiple sclerosis. The method was immunoSEQ multiplex PCR; TCRdb's version includes in-frame clones alone and lacks a portion of them. The sample consists of about 59,000 clones, roughly 95% of them appearing once. The sample here was CD4+ T cells from peripheral blood mononuclear cells, taken before pregnancy. Every receptor here comes from a female donor with multiple sclerosis, enrolled in a pregnancy study.

This clone turned up a few times. V and J are TRBV21-1 and TRBJ2-7; no DNA check was done on the table's D call, TRBD1. TRBV21-1 is a pseudogene locus. The CDR3 consists of 14 residues. The CDR3 protein is CARRRPGQGNEQYF. In nucleotides, the CDR3 is TGTGCCAGAAGACGTCCGGGACAGGGGAACGAGCAGTACTTC.

The chain employs TRBV7-9 and TRBJ2-1; TRBD1 aligns across 9 bases. Germline V lookup: CDR1 SEHNR, CDR2 FQNEAQ (reference sequence). Losses at the gene ends were 2 bases for V and 5 bases for J; bases not matched to a gene: 4. The CDR3 totals 15 residues. The CDR3 is CASSLPGTGNNEQFF. In DNA, the CDR3 is TGTGCCAGCAGCTTACCCGGGACAGGGAACAATGAGCAGTTCTTC.

This rearrangement joins TRBV9 to TRBJ2-6; D remains ambiguous. V was shortened by 0 bases and J by 0 bases, with 10 bases between the two germline ends. The CDR3 sequence is 17 residues long. The germline CDR1 and CDR2 sequences are SGDLS and YYNGEE. The CDR3, as DNA: TGTGCCAGCAGCGTAGGACCAGGAATCTCTGGGGCCAACGTCCTGACTTTC. Encoded protein: CASSVGPGISGANVLTF.

The V gene is TRBV18, the J gene TRBJ2-5; 9 positions agree with TRBD1. CDR3 length equals 16 residues. V trimming: 6 bases; J trimming: 1 base; junction bases outside the gene matches: 9. Germline-derived CDR1 and CDR2 are KGHSH and LQKENI. The CDR3 DNA is TGTGCCAGCTCTCCAAGGGACAGGGTACTCCAAGAGACCCAGTACTTC. It is translated as CASSPRDRVLQETQYF. Full variable domain (rest looked up from reference TRBV18 and TRBJ2-5): NAGVMQNPRHLVRRRGQEARLRCSPMKGHSHVYWYRQLPEEGLKFMVYLQKENIIDESGMPKERFSAEFPKEGPSILRIQQVVRGDSAAYFCASSPRDRVLQETQYFGPGTRLLVL.

The chain joins TRBV7-3 to TRBJ1-4; D gene unclear. Germline V CDR1 and CDR2: SGHTA, FQGTGA. This CDR3 region has 16 residues. Trimming cost V 4 bases and J 5 bases, with 17 bases left between them. CDR3 residues: CASSSNRGLGNEKLFF. The CDR3 DNA sequence: TGTGCCAGCAGCTCAAATCGAGGGTTGGGGAATGAAAAACTGTTTTTT.

For the CDR3, the DNA is TGTGCCAGCAGCCTTACAGGACGGCCGGACTATGGCTACACCTTC. This translates into CASSLTGRPDYGYTF. This chain links TRBV4-2 with TRBJ1-2, with D perhaps matching TRBD1 (5 bases). V lost 4 bases and J 3 bases, leaving 15 bases between the germline ends. The CDR3 runs to 15 residues. Per germline, CDR1 LGHNA and CDR2 YNFKEQ.

In the case of this clone: The junction does not match germline at one end; this may be a read error. This sequence joins TRBV4-2 and TRBJ2-3; 14 positions match TRBD2. The germline V gene has CDR1 LGHNA and CDR2 YNFKEQ. The CDR3 is made up of 16 amino acids. This CDR3 reads CASSLGLAGATGTQYF. The CDR3 coding sequence is TGTGCCAGCAGCTTGGGACTAGCGGGAGCCACAGGTACGCAGTATTTT.

The chain employs TRBV5-4 and TRBJ1-4; perhaps TRBD1 as D (5 bases). Germline CDR1 is SGHNT and CDR2 is YYREEE (reference sequence). The CDR3 spans 15 residues. Trimming shortened V by 0 bases and J by 3 bases, and 9 bases separated the two germline ends. The CDR3 DNA reads as TGTGCCAGCAGCTTGGAAGCGGGGGCTAATGAAAAACTGTTTTTT. Amino acid sequence: CASSLEAGANEKLFF.

This clone has only one observation. This sequence joins TRBV4-1 and TRBJ2-2; TRBD1 matches 7 bases. V was clipped by 4 bases and J by 2 bases; unmatched bases: 7. The CDR3 runs 16 residues. Germline V gene sequence: CDR1 MGHRA, CDR2 YSYEKL. The CDR3 here is CASSRLGGVNTGELFF. The DNA of the CDR3 is TGCGCCAGCAGCCGTTTAGGGGGCGTAAACACCGGGGAGCTGTTTTTT.

This clone was recorded once. The V and J genes are TRBV18 and TRBJ2-3, with 9 bases identical to TRBD2. Germline lookup yields CDR1 KGHSH and CDR2 LQKENI. The V segment lost 1 base and the J segment 2 bases; nucleotides outside the gene matches: 7. The CDR3 has 17 residues. CDR3 nucleotides: TGTGCCAGCTCACCACGGGGGAGCGGGAGGACCACAGATACGCAGTATTTT. Protein: CASSPRGSGRTTDTQYF.

This clone was seen more than once but under ten times. This chain links TRBV5-1 with TRBJ1-2, with TRBD1 matching 7 bases. With 3 bases clipped from V and 8 bases from J, the junction kept 16 bases outside the gene matches. The CDR3 loop spans 16 amino acids. Germline values: CDR1 SGHRS, CDR2 YFSETQ. Here the CDR3 DNA reads TGCGCCAGCAGCTCACTGGGACAGAACGGGAACGAAGGCTACACCTTC. Translation gives CASSSLGQNGNEGYTF.

The chain carries TRBV18 and TRBJ2-6; D is possibly TRBD2 (5 bases). The germline V gene has CDR1 KGHSH and CDR2 LQKENI. The CDR3 has 15 residues. V was shortened by 0 bases and J by 3 bases, with 6 bases between the two germline ends. Here the CDR3 DNA reads TGTGCCAGCTCACCACCTCGGGATGGGGCCAACGTCCTGACTTTC. Residues: CASSPPRDGANVLTF.

This clone occurred once. The genes are TRBV5-1 and TRBJ1-2, with TRBD1 matching 7 bases. With 4 bases clipped from V and 6 bases from J, the junction kept 9 bases outside the gene matches. Looked up from germline, CDR1 is SGHRS and CDR2 is YFSETQ. This CDR3 region has 14 residues. The CDR3 loop reads CASSPGQAEDGYTF. CDR3 sequence (DNA): TGCGCCAGCAGCCCAGGACAGGCGGAGGATGGCTACACCTTC.

This rearrangement joins TRBV7-3 to TRBJ2-3; 7 nucleotides align to TRBD2. Germline-derived CDR1 and CDR2 are SGHTA and FQGTGA. Trimming took 3 bases from V and 3 from J; bases not matched to a gene: 6. The CDR3 spans 15 residues. The CDR3 protein is CASSFGGGRTDTQYF. The CDR3 DNA reads TGTGCCAGCAGCTTTGGTGGCGGGAGAACAGATACGCAGTATTTT.

This chain uses TRBV27 with TRBJ2-1, with 7 bases lining up with TRBD1. The CDR3 is made up of 15 amino acids. Trimming at V came to 4 bases and at J to 6 bases, leaving 9 bases not matched to a gene. CDR1 and CDR2 (germline): MNHEY, SMNVEV (reference sequence). Here the CDR3 reads CASSYIMTGLNEQFF. The CDR3 DNA reads TGTGCCAGCAGTTATATCATGACAGGGCTCAATGAGCAGTTCTTC.

CDR3: CASSLAAAAPTETQYF. The CDR3 DNA follows: TGTGCCAGCAGCTTGGCCGCGGCGGCACCGACGGAGACCCAGTACTTC. The V gene is TRBV5-6, the J gene TRBJ2-5; D gene ambiguous. The germline gives CDR1 SGHDT, CDR2 YYEEEE. V was shortened by 0 bases and J by 5 bases, with 17 bases between the two germline ends. The CDR3 runs 16 residues.

The CDR3 sequence: CASSESTGGRHGYTF. The CDR3 bases are TGCGCCAGCAGTGAGTCGACAGGGGGCAGGCACGGCTACACCTTC. This chain links TRBV10-1 with TRBJ1-2; TRBD1 matches at 10 bases. CDR1 is WNHNN and CDR2 is SYGVQD in the germline V gene (reference sequence). The CDR3 runs 15 residues. V was pared by 0 bases and J by 8 bases, with 6 bases of the junction left unmatched.

CDR3 sequence (DNA): TGTGCCAGCAGACGGGGACTAGCGGGAGAGGAGACCCAGTACTTC. It specifies CASRRGLAGEETQYF. The rearrangement uses TRBV7-9 and TRBJ2-5; 14 bases are shared with TRBD2. Germline trimming cut 6 bases from V and 5 bases from J; bases unmatched to any gene: 5. The CDR3 is made up of 15 amino acids. Germline CDR1 reads SEHNR; CDR2 reads FQNEAQ (reference sequence).

This chain links TRBV14 with TRBJ2-5, with D possibly being TRBD1 (6 bases). Germline V CDR1 and CDR2: SGHDN, FVKESK. The CDR3 runs to 15 residues. With 1 base removed from V and 5 bases from J, the gap between germline ends came to 14 bases. CDR3 nucleotides: TGTGCCAGCAGCCAAGCCCCCAGGGGATGGGAGACCCAGTACTTC. Protein: CASSQAPRGWETQYF.

The chain has TRBV10-3 and TRBJ1-2; D is perhaps TRBD1 (6 bases). Germline CDR1 is ENHRY and CDR2 is SYGVKD. V shed 3 bases and J shed 3 bases, with 17 bases lying between them. CDR3 length: 16 residues. The CDR3 reads CAISDQRQATYYGYTF. In nucleotides, the CDR3 is TGTGCCATCAGTGACCAGAGACAGGCGACTTACTATGGCTACACCTTC.

J is TRBJ2-1 and V is TRBV5-1; weak D call: TRBD1 (6 bases). Germline assignment: CDR1 SGHRS and CDR2 YFSETQ. The CDR3 loop spans 15 amino acids. Trimming took off 0 bases at V and 4 bases at J, with 11 bases between the two ends. The CDR3 spells CASSLAYRDYNEQFF. In nucleotides, the CDR3 is TGCGCCAGCAGCTTGGCTTACAGGGATTACAATGAGCAGTTCTTC.

The sample holds one count of this clone. The chain joins TRBV28 to TRBJ1-1; D unresolved. Germline CDR1 and CDR2: MDHEN and SYDVKM. V was shortened by 5 bases and J by 3 bases, with 10 bases between the two germline ends. The CDR3 is 13 residues long. This CDR3 reads CASSIKFYTEAFF. CDR3 coding DNA: TGTGCCAGCAGTATAAAATTTTACACTGAAGCTTTCTTT. The variable domain in full, with the rest retrieved from reference TRBV28 and TRBJ1-1, is DVKVTQSSRYLVKRTGEKVFLECVQDMDHENMFWYRQDPGLGLRLIYFSYDVKMKEKGDIPEGYSVSREKKERFSLILESASTNQTSMYLCASSIKFYTEAFFGQGTRLTVV.

The chain has TRBV2 and TRBJ2-3, with D tentatively TRBD1 (5 bases). In germline, CDR1 is SNHLY, CDR2 FYNNEI. This CDR3 has 13 amino acids. The V gene lost 4 bases and the J gene lost 0 bases, with 5 bases spanning the gap. For the CDR3, the DNA is TGTGCCAGCAGTGGACAGAGCACAGATACGCAGTATTTT. It codes for CASSGQSTDTQYF.

This clone was observed a single time. The gene calls are TRBV7-2 and TRBJ2-1, with 7 bases lining up with TRBD2. With V trimmed by 3 bases and J by 4 bases, 6 bases remained unmatched. Per the germline V gene, CDR1 is SGHTA and CDR2 is FQGNSA. This CDR3 is built from 15 residues. CDR3 DNA sequence: TGTGCCAGCAGCTTGGTGGGGGGGTCATACAATGAGCAGTTCTTC. Protein sequence: CASSLVGGSYNEQFF.

This clone has a single count. The rearrangement links TRBV27 to TRBJ2-5; 9 nucleotides align to TRBD1. Trimming at V came to 1 base and at J to 5 bases, leaving 8 bases not matched to a gene. CDR3 length equals 16 residues. The germline gives CDR1 MNHEY, CDR2 SMNVEV (reference sequence). For the CDR3, the DNA is TGTGCCAGCAGTTTATGGGGACAGGGAGTTGGGGAGACCCAGTACTTC. Protein product: CASSLWGQGVGETQYF.

The chain joins TRBV30 to TRBJ2-3; D remains unclear. V lost 0 bases, J lost 6 bases, and 10 bases lay in between. CDR3 length: 13 residues. CDR1 and CDR2 from the germline V gene are GTSNPN and SVGIG (reference sequence). The CDR3 bases are TGTGCCTGGAGTGTACTAAGAACGGATACGCAGTATTTT. Translating gives CAWSVLRTDTQYF.